Each of the 3 T cell receptor beta chains below was sequenced from the same sample in a study of neoadjuvant nivolumab and ipilimumab in lung cancer. The protocol was immunoSEQ multiplex PCR, while the TCRdb copy is restricted to in-frame clones and leaves out a portion. The sample includes tens of thousands of clones, approximately 82% of them seen just once. Material: peripheral blood, obtained before neoadjuvant nivolumab, alone or with ipilimumab. The origin of the receptors is an adult with non-small cell lung cancer.

The chain uses TRBV11-2 and TRBJ2-5; D might be TRBD1 (6 bases). The CDR3 covers 15 residues. Germline values: CDR1 SGHAT, CDR2 FQNNGV. V dropped 5 bases and J dropped 1 base, with 14 bases sitting between them. CDR3 residues: CASSPTRGTQETQYF. In nucleotides, the CDR3 is TGTGCCAGCAGCCCTACCAGGGGTACCCAAGAGACCCAGTACTTC.

The V and J genes are TRBV7-9 and TRBJ1-1; D may be TRBD1 (5 bases). Trimming stripped 0 bases from V and 6 bases from J, with 8 bases between. CDR3 size: 13 residues. CDR1 and CDR2 from the germline V gene are SEHNR and FQNEAQ (reference sequence). The CDR3 DNA reads TGTGCCAGCAGCTTAGCAGGGGCCTCTGAAGCTTTCTTT. This gives the protein CASSLAGASEAFF. Complete variable domain (other parts from reference TRBV7-9 and TRBJ1-1): DTGVSQNPRHKITKRGQNVTFRCDPISEHNRLYWYRQTLGQGPEFLTYFQNEAQLEKSRLLSDRFSAERPKGSFSTLEIQRTEQGDSAMYLCASSLAGASEAFFGQGTRLTVV.

This chain uses TRBV2 with TRBJ2-1; the D gene is possibly TRBD2 (6 bases). The V and J ends lost 6 bases and 6 bases respectively, with 15 bases between them. The germline V gene encodes CDR1 SNHLY and CDR2 FYNNEI. The length of the CDR3 is 14 residues. CDR3 protein: CASRAGLGGNEQFF. CDR3 sequence (DNA): TGTGCCAGCAGGGCGGGCCTGGGGGGCAATGAGCAGTTCTTC.